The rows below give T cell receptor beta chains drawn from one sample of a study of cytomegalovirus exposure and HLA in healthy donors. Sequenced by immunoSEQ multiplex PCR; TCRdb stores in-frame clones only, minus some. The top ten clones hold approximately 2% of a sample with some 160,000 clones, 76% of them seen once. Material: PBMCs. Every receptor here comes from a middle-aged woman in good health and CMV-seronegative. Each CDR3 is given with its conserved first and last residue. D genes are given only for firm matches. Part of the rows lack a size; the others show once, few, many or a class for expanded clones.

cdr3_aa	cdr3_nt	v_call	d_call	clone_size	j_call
CASSILRENIQYF	TGTGCCAGTAGTATCCTACGCGAAAACATTCAGTACTTC	TRBV19	-	-	TRBJ2-4
CASRPRGASTNEKLFF	TGTGCCAGCAGGCCCAGGGGGGCCTCAACTAATGAAAAACTGTTTTTT	TRBV5-8	TRBD1	-	TRBJ1-4
CASSQPGGMSGQEQFF	TGCGCCAGCAGCCAGCCCGGGGGGATGAGCGGCCAAGAGCAGTTCTTC	TRBV4-1	TRBD2	-	TRBJ2-1
CASSPRGGRSGNTIYF	TGTGCCAGCTCACCAAGGGGGGGCCGCTCTGGAAACACCATATATTTT	TRBV18	-	-	TRBJ1-3
CASSPRGTNIQYF	TGTGCCAGCAGCCCCCGAGGGACTAACATTCAGTACTTC	TRBV6-5	-	few	TRBJ2-4
CASSIEFRTATANVLTF	TGTGCCAGTAGTATAGAGTTTCGGACAGCCACAGCCAACGTCCTGACTTTC	TRBV19	-	-	TRBJ2-6
CASSPPTSGRINEQYF	TGTGCCAGCAGCCCCCCCACTAGCGGGAGGATAAACGAGCAGTACTTC	TRBV7-9	TRBD2	few	TRBJ2-7
CASSIAAGRVYEQYF	TGTGCCAGTAGTATAGCGGCGGGGCGTGTTTACGAGCAGTACTTC	TRBV19	-	-	TRBJ2-7
CASSFPDSNEKLFF	TGTGCCAGCAGTTTCCCAGACTCAAATGAAAAACTGTTTTTT	TRBV6-6	-	-	TRBJ1-4
CAFQEQNTDTQYF	TGTGCCTTCCAGGAACAGAACACAGATACGCAGTATTTT	TRBV10-3	-	once	TRBJ2-3
CASSEDLGSGNTIYF	TGTGCCAGCAGTGAAGACCTAGGCTCTGGAAACACCATATATTTT	TRBV6-1	-	-	TRBJ1-3
CASSVITGGTEAFF	TGTGCCAGCAGTGTGATCACAGGGGGTACTGAAGCTTTCTTT	TRBV6-1	TRBD1	once	TRBJ1-1
CASSVTRSYEQYF	TGTGCCAGCAGTGTTACTAGGTCCTACGAGCAGTACTTC	TRBV6-5	-	-	TRBJ2-7
CASSPIGQLDQPQHF	TGTGCCAGCTCACCAATCGGACAACTCGATCAGCCCCAGCATTTT	TRBV18	-	-	TRBJ1-5
CASSPDRGFYEQYF	TGTGCCAGCAGTCCGGACAGGGGATTCTACGAGCAGTACTTC	TRBV27	TRBD1	-	TRBJ2-7
CASSLSPDSQETQYF	TGCGCCAGCAGCTTGTCCCCGGACAGTCAAGAGACCCAGTACTTC	TRBV5-1	-	-	TRBJ2-5
CASRGQGALDTQYF	TGCGCCAGCAGGGGACAGGGGGCCCTAGATACGCAGTATTTT	TRBV5-1	TRBD1	-	TRBJ2-3
CASSLPSASSYEQYF	TGTGCCAGCAGCTTACCGTCCGCGAGCTCCTACGAGCAGTACTTC	TRBV7-9	-	-	TRBJ2-7
CASSQVAGTTNEKLFF	TGCGCCAGCAGCCAAGTGGCGGGGACAACTAATGAAAAACTGTTTTTT	TRBV4-1	-	-	TRBJ1-4
CASSGTGTDTQYF	TGTGCCAGCAGCGGGACAGGCACAGATACGCAGTATTTT	TRBV6-5	TRBD1	-	TRBJ2-3
CASSYGADTEAFF	TGTGCCAGCAGTTACGGGGCCGACACTGAAGCTTTCTTT	TRBV6-6	-	-	TRBJ1-1
CASSLLGSFSNEQFF	TGTGCCAGCAGCTTGTTAGGGAGTTTTTCGAATGAGCAGTTCTTC	TRBV5-4	-	-	TRBJ2-1
CASSLVPGYNEQFF	TGCGCCAGCAGCTTGGTGCCAGGCTACAATGAGCAGTTCTTC	TRBV5-1	-	-	TRBJ2-1
CASSYADNTGELFF	TGTGCCAGCAGTTACGCGGATAACACCGGGGAGCTGTTTTTT	TRBV6-6	-	-	TRBJ2-2
CAWSASGSYNEQFF	TGTGCCTGGAGTGCTTCCGGGAGTTACAATGAGCAGTTCTTC	TRBV30	-	-	TRBJ2-1
CASSGQGTPSNQPQHF	TGTGCCAGCAGCGGACAGGGTACTCCAAGCAATCAGCCCCAGCATTTT	TRBV21-1	-	-	TRBJ1-5
CAGQKNSGANVLTF	TGTGCCGGACAAAAAAACTCTGGGGCCAACGTCCTGACTTTC	TRBV28	-	-	TRBJ2-6
CASSPYSGYNEQFF	TGCGCCAGCAGCCCCTATTCGGGATACAATGAGCAGTTCTTC	TRBV5-1	-	few	TRBJ2-1
CASSLAGGRAGKEQYF	TGTGCCAGCAGCTTAGCGGGCGGGAGGGCCGGGAAAGAGCAGTACTTC	TRBV11-2	TRBD2	-	TRBJ2-7
CASSQYQNSGTGSYEQYF	TGCGCCAGCAGCCAATACCAAAATTCCGGGACAGGGTCCTACGAGCAGTACTTC	TRBV4-1	TRBD1	-	TRBJ2-7
CASSIYRGSSSYEQYF	TGTGCCAGCAGCATCTACAGGGGGTCAAGCTCCTACGAGCAGTACTTC	TRBV5-6	TRBD1	-	TRBJ2-7
CASSRGVGTNEKLFF	TGTGCCAGCTCACGCGGGGTAGGAACTAATGAAAAACTGTTTTTT	TRBV18	-	-	TRBJ1-4